A selection of T cell receptor beta chains follows, all from one sample in a study of tumor-infiltrating lymphocytes in primary liver carcinoma. A single record per CDR3 protein comes from TCRdb applying MiXCR to the multiplex PCR reads. The sample holds 300,000 to 400,000 distinct CDR3 sequences, roughly two thirds seen once. Sequenced material: peripheral blood. These receptor sequences come from a man in his forties or fifties with primary liver carcinoma and hepatitis B virus infection. Each CDR3 is given with its conserved first and last residue. The D gene is left open where the match is weak. Clone size is stated in some rows and not others, as once, few, many or a class when expanded.

v_gene	abundance	j_gene	d_gene	CDR3aa	CDR3nt
TRBV6-5	NA	TRBJ2-2	TRBD2	CAAGTSGKVGELFF	TGTGCCGCCGGGACTAGCGGGAAGGTCGGGGAGCTGTTTTTT
TRBV6-2/TRBV6-3	NA	TRBJ2-7	NA	CASSDASAYEQHF	TGTGCCAGCAGCGACGCTAGCGCCTACGAGCAGCACTTC
TRBV6-6	NA	TRBJ2-1	NA	CASKRLLSYNEQFF	TGTGCCAGCAAAAGGCTGCTCTCCTACAATGAGCAGTTCTTC
TRBV20-1	once	TRBJ2-7	NA	CSARDARVGHYEQYF	TGCAGTGCTAGAGATGCGCGAGTCGGACACTACGAGCAGTACTTC
TRBV11-3	NA	TRBJ1-1	NA	CASREGNSDAFF	TGTGCCAGCAGGGAAGGGAACAGCGATGCTTTCTTT
TRBV5-6	few	TRBJ1-4	NA	CASSLGLTDDEKLFF	TGTGCCAGCAGCTTGGGGTTGACGGATGATGAAAAACTGTTTTTT
TRBV7-8	NA	TRBJ1-3	NA	CASSPSLWSGNTIYF	TGTGCCAGCAGCCCCTCGCTTTGGTCTGGGAACACCATATATTTT
TRBV24-1	NA	TRBJ2-6	NA	CATSDLDIRDGTGANVLTF	TGTGCCACCAGTGACCTTGACATCCGGGATGGCACTGGGGCCAACGTCCTGACTTTC
TRBV11-2	NA	TRBJ1-5	TRBD1	CASNLGDRVTNQPQHF	TGTGCCAGTAACTTGGGGGACAGGGTAACCAATCAGCCCCAGCATTTT
TRBV6-1	few	TRBJ2-2	NA	CASRHRGGTGELFF	TGTGCCAGCCGACACAGGGGGGGCACCGGGGAGCTGTTTTTT
TRBV6-5	NA	TRBJ2-7	TRBD2	CACSYSRLAGGAYEQYF	TGTGCCTGCAGTTACTCGAGGCTAGCGGGAGGCGCCTACGAGCAGTACTTC
TRBV28	NA	TRBJ1-1	TRBD1	CASSLGTGANTEAFF	TGTGCCAGCAGTTTAGGAACAGGGGCGAACACTGAAGCTTTCTTT
TRBV10-3	NA	TRBJ2-1	NA	CVISISGTQAYNEQFF	TGTGTCATCAGCATCTCTGGGACGCAGGCATACAATGAGCAGTTCTTC
TRBV11-2	few	TRBJ2-1	TRBD2	CASSLGTGGPNEQFF	TGTGCCAGCAGCTTAGGAACGGGAGGACCGAATGAGCAGTTCTTC
TRBV11-2	NA	TRBJ2-1	NA	CASNRELGNEQFF	TGTGCCAGCAACAGAGAACTAGGGAATGAGCAGTTCTTC
TRBV4-1	many	TRBJ1-2	TRBD1	CASSQEEGAGYGYTF	TGCGCCAGCAGCCAAGAGGAGGGGGCTGGGTATGGCTACACCTTC
TRBV11-2	once	TRBJ2-1	NA	CANSTVHEQFF	TGTGCCAACAGCACAGTTCATGAGCAGTTCTTC